The 9 T cell receptor beta chains presented below share a single source sample, sequenced in a study of blood T cell repertoires in COVID-19. Clones were sequenced by immunoSEQ multiplex PCR, and TCRdb holds only the in-frame ones, with some missing. This table has over 150,000 clones, around 84% appearing once. Sequencing was done on a sample of peripheral blood. Receptors were obtained from a human donor in a cohort sampled during active COVID-19.

The chain uses TRBV5-1 and TRBJ2-7; D is perhaps TRBD2 (6 bases). V was pared by 2 bases and J by 0 bases, with 15 bases between. Germline V gene data show CDR1 as SGHRS and CDR2 as YFSETQ. There are 16 residues in the CDR3. The CDR3 spells CASSFTLEGSSYEQYF. The CDR3 bases are TGCGCCAGCAGCTTCACTTTGGAGGGGAGCTCCTACGAGCAGTACTTC.

This clone was seen a few times. J is TRBJ2-1 and V is TRBV27, with TRBD2 as a possible D gene (5 bases). The germline CDR1 and CDR2 sequences are MNHEY and SMNVEV (reference sequence). The CDR3 has 16 amino acids. V was clipped by 3 bases and J by 0 bases, with 12 bases between them. This CDR3 reads CASSFLSGSSYNEQFF. The CDR3 region has the DNA TGTGCCAGCAGTTTTTTGAGCGGCAGCTCCTACAATGAGCAGTTCTTC.

The J gene is TRBJ2-7, the V gene TRBV15; tentative D call: TRBD2 (6 bases). Trimming left V 8 bases short and J 3 bases short, with 23 bases between. This CDR3 has 16 residues. Germline values: CDR1 LNHNV, CDR2 YYDKDF (reference sequence). In nucleotides, the CDR3 is TGTGCCACCTCAGCGTTGTCTAGCGCACTTTTCTACGAGCAGTACTTC. This gives the protein CATSALSSALFYEQYF. The complete variable domain, with remaining parts taken from reference TRBV15 and TRBJ2-7, reads DAMVIQNPRYQVTQFGKPVTLSCSQTLNHNVMYWYQQKSSQAPKLLFHYYDKDFNNEADTPDNFQSRRPNTSFCFLDIRSPGLGDTAMYLCATSALSSALFYEQYFGPGTRLTVT.

The chain is built from TRBV20-1 and TRBJ2-7; D unclear. This CDR3 comprises 11 residues. V was shortened by 1 base and J by 4 bases, with 5 bases between the two germline ends. The germline gives CDR1 DFQATT, CDR2 SNEGSKA (reference sequence). In nucleotides, the CDR3 is TGCAGTGCTAGAGTTATGTACGAGCAGTACTTC. This encodes CSARVMYEQYF.

This rearrangement joins TRBV5-1 to TRBJ1-1, with D perhaps matching TRBD1 (6 bases). Trimming took 5 bases from V and 8 from J, leaving 16 bases between them. Per the germline V gene, CDR1 is SGHRS and CDR2 is YFSETQ. This CDR3 has 13 amino acids. This CDR3 is CASSMGATAEAFF. The CDR3 nucleotides read TGCGCCAGCAGTATGGGGGCGACAGCCGAAGCTTTCTTT.

This chain uses TRBV5-6 with TRBJ1-1; weak D call: TRBD1 (5 bases). This CDR3 is built from 12 residues. The germline gives CDR1 SGHDT, CDR2 YYEEEE. Trimming removed 2 bases from V and 3 bases from J, with 5 bases in between. CDR3 in DNA: TGTGCCAGCAGCTTAGGGGACACTGAAGCTTTCTTT. It yields the protein CASSLGDTEAFF.

The rearrangement links TRBV5-4 to TRBJ2-3; 7 bases line up with TRBD2. The CDR3 is made up of 15 amino acids. The V and J ends lost 5 bases and 5 bases, in that order; junction bases with no gene match: 11. The germline CDR1 and CDR2 sequences are SGHNT and YYREEE (reference sequence). Here the CDR3 DNA reads TGTGCCAGCAGGTTCTACGGCGGGAGCGTAGATACGCAGTATTTT. This gives the protein CASRFYGGSVDTQYF.

The gene calls are TRBV4-1 and TRBJ2-7; 8 bases map to TRBD1. Germline loops: CDR1 MGHRA, CDR2 YSYEKL. The ends lost 3 bases at V and 2 bases at J; junction bases unmatched: 9. This CDR3 comprises 16 residues. CDR3 DNA sequence: TGCGCCAGCAGCCAGAAGACAGGGGACGCTACCTACGAGCAGTACTTC. It encodes CASSQKTGDATYEQYF.

The chain links TRBV11-2 to TRBJ1-4; TRBD1 matches at 7 bases. V lost 5 bases and J lost 7; bases outside the gene matches: 16. The CDR3 totals 17 residues. CDR1 is SGHAT and CDR2 is FQNNGV in the germline V gene. As DNA, the CDR3 is TGTGCCAGCAGCCATCCCCCTTGGAAACAGGGGTCTGAAAAACTGTTTTTT. The encoded protein is CASSHPPWKQGSEKLFF.